This TCR beta chain emerged from a study of siplizumab effects on memory and regulatory T cells. The assay was immunoSEQ multiplex PCR, and TCRdb's table has in-frame clones only and misses some. Here the sample spans tens of thousands of clones, about 97% being singletons. CDR1 is SQVTM, CDR2 ANQGSEA, per germline. Trimming cost V 3 bases and J 6 bases, with 12 bases left between them. This CDR3 comprises 13 residues. About this clone: What it recognizes is unknown.

Study results and caveats: Proliferating siplizumab-culture Treg suppressive function went unconfirmed.

This TCR came from a human donor in good health. Material: naive CD4+ T cells sorted from blood. This chain uses TRBV29-1 with TRBJ1-5, with D unresolved. The CDR3 nucleotides read TGCAGCGTTGAGGGAGGGAAGGGTCAGCCCCAGCATTTT. Residues: CSVEGGKGQPQHF.